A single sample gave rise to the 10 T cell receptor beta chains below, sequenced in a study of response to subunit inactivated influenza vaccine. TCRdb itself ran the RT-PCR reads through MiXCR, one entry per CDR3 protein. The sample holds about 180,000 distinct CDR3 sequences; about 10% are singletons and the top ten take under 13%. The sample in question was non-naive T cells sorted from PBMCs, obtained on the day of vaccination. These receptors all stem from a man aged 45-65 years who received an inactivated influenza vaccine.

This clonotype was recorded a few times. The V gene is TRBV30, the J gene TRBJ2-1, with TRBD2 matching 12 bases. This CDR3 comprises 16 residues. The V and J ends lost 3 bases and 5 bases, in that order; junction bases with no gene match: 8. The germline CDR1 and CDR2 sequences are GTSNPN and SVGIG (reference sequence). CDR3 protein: CAWRLAGGALNNEQFF. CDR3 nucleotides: TGTGCCTGGAGACTAGCGGGGGGAGCTTTAAACAATGAGCAGTTCTTC.

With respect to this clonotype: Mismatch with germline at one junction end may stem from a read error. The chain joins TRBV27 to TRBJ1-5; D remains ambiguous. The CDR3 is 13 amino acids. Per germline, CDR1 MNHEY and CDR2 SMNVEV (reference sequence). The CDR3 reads CASSISYGQPQHF. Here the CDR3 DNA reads TGTGCCAGCAGTATATCGTACGGTCAGCCCCAGCATTTT.

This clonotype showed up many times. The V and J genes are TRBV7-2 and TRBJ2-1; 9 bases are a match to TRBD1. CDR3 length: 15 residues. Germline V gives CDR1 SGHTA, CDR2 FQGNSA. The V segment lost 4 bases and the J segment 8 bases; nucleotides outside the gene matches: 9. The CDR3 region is CASSSRLTGGDEQFF. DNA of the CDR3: TGTGCCAGCAGCTCGCGCCTTACAGGGGGCGATGAGCAGTTCTTC.

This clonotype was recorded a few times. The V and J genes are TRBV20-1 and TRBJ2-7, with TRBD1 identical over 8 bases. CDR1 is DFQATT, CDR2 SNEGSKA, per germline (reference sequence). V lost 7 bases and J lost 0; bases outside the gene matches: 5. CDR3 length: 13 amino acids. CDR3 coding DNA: TGCAGTGTCCCCGGACAGGGCTCCTACGAGCAGTACTTC. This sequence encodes CSVPGQGSYEQYF.

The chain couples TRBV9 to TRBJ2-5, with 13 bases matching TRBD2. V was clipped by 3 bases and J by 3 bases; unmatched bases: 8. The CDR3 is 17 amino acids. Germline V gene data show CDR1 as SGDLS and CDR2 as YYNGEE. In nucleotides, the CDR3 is TGTGCCAGCAGCGCACGTGGACTAGCGGGAGTCAAAGAGACCCAGTACTTC. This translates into CASSARGLAGVKETQYF.

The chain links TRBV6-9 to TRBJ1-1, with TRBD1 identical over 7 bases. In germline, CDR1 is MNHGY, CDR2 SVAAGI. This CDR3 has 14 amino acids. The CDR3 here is CVPSNTGANTEAFF. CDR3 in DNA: TGTGTCCCCTCCAATACAGGGGCGAACACTGAAGCTTTCTTT.

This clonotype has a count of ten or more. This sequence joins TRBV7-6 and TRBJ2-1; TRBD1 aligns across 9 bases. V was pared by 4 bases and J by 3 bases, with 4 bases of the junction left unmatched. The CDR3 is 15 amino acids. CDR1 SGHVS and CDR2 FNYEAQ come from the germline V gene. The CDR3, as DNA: TGTGCCAGCAGCTCCGGGACAGGGATCTACAATGAGCAGTTCTTC. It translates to CASSSGTGIYNEQFF.

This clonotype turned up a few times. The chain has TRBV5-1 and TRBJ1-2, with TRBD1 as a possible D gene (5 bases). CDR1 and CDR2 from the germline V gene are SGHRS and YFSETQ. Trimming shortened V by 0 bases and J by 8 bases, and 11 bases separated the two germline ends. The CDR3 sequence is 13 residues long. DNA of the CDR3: TGCGCCAGCAGCTTGGATACGGGACGCGGCTACACCTTC. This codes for CASSLDTGRGYTF. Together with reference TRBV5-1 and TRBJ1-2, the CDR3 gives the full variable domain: KAGVTQTPRYLIKTRGQQVTLSCSPISGHRSVSWYQQTPGQGLQFLFEYFSETQRNKGNFPGRFSGRQFSNSRSEMNVSTLELGDSALYLCASSLDTGRGYTFGSGTRLTVV.

In DNA, the CDR3 is TGTGCCAGCAGCCAAGGGACACATAACACTGAAGCTTTCTTT. Translation gives CASSQGTHNTEAFF. The chain is built from TRBV3-1 and TRBJ1-1; the D gene is possibly TRBD1 (5 bases). There are 14 residues in the CDR3. Germline loops: CDR1 LGHDT, CDR2 YNNKEL (reference sequence). The germline V and J ends were trimmed by 1 base and 2 bases, with 8 bases remaining between them.

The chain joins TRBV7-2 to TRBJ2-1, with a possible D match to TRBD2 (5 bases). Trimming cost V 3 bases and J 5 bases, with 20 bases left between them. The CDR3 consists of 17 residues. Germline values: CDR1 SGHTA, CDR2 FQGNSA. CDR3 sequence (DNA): TGTGCCAGCAGCTTGAAAGGGCTAGCTAAAATACACAATGAGCAGTTCTTC. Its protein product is CASSLKGLAKIHNEQFF.